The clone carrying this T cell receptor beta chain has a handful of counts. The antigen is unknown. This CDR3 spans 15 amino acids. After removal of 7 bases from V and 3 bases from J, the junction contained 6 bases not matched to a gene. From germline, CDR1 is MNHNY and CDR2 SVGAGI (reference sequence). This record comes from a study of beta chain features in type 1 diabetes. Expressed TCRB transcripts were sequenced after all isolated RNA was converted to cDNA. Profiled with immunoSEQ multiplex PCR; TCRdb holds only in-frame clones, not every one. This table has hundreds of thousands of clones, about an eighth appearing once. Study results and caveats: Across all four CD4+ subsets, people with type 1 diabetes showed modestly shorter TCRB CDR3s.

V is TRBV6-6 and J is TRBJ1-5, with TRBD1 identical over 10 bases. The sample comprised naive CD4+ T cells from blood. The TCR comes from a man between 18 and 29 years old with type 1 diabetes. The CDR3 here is CASTGTGALNQPQHF. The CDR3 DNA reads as TGTGCCAGCACCGGGACAGGGGCCCTCAATCAGCCCCAGCATTTT.